This T cell receptor (beta chain) was identified during a study of cytomegalovirus exposure and HLA in healthy donors. The PCR had 60 Vbeta and 13 Jbeta primers. The assay was immunoSEQ multiplex PCR, and TCRdb's table has in-frame clones only and misses some. The table has roughly 190,000 clones, approximately 82% seen once. The length of the CDR3 is 16 residues. Germline CDR1 is SGHVS and CDR2 is FQNEAQ. Germline trimming cut 5 bases from V and 4 bases from J; bases unmatched to any gene: 9. The sequencing sample was made of PBMCs. The TCR sequence derives from a woman aged 18-29 years in good health and CMV-seronegative. V gene TRBV7-8 combines with J gene TRBJ2-7; 12 nucleotides agree with TRBD1. This CDR3 reads CASSQTGTGGWYEQYV. The CDR3 coding sequence is TGTGCCAGCAGCCAGACCGGGACAGGGGGCTGGTACGAGCAGTACGTC.